The 21 T cell receptor beta chains below come from one sample, sequenced in a study of T cell changes during pregnancy in multiple sclerosis. Here immunoSEQ multiplex PCR was the method, and the copy in TCRdb shows in-frame clones only, minus some. The sample holds about 80,000 clones; roughly 94% are singletons and the top ten take about 3%. The sample consisted of peripheral blood, taken before pregnancy. All receptors derive from a female donor with multiple sclerosis, enrolled in a pregnancy study.

The chain carries TRBV6-1 and TRBJ2-7; a possible D gene is TRBD2 (5 bases). V shed 2 bases and J shed 3 bases, with 8 bases lying between them. CDR1 and CDR2 from the germline V gene are MNHNS and SASEGT. This CDR3 spans 13 amino acids. The CDR3 bases are TGTGCCAGCAGTGAACTGGGAGTCTACGAGCAGTACTTC. Translated, it gives CASSELGVYEQYF.

The chain carries TRBV28 and TRBJ1-1; perhaps TRBD1 as D (5 bases). CDR1 is MDHEN and CDR2 is SYDVKM in the germline V gene. With 3 bases removed from V and 3 bases from J, the gap between germline ends came to 14 bases. CDR3 length: 15 residues. The CDR3 DNA sequence: TGTGCCAGCAGTTTGGGGCGAACTTACGACACTGAAGCTTTCTTT. Amino acids: CASSLGRTYDTEAFF.

The chain carries TRBV30 and TRBJ2-1; 13 positions match TRBD2. CDR1 is GTSNPN, CDR2 SVGIG, per germline (reference sequence). Losses at the gene ends were 2 bases for V and 12 bases for J; bases not matched to a gene: 13. CDR3 length: 16 amino acids. The CDR3 region is CAWSPGLAGEYSRQFF. In DNA, the CDR3 is TGTGCCTGGAGTCCCGGACTAGCGGGAGAGTACAGTAGGCAGTTCTTC.

The chain has TRBV28 and TRBJ2-2; weak D call: TRBD1 (6 bases). Trimming stripped 2 bases from V and 8 bases from J, with 15 bases between. Germline V CDR1 and CDR2: MDHEN, SYDVKM. CDR3 size: 15 residues. The CDR3 nucleotides read TGTGCCAGCAGTTTAAGTAGGGGGAACCTGGGGGAGCTGTTTTTT. The encoded protein is CASSLSRGNLGELFF. Based on the CDR3 plus reference TRBV28 and TRBJ2-2, the full variable domain is DVKVTQSSRYLVKRTGEKVFLECVQDMDHENMFWYRQDPGLGLRLIYFSYDVKMKEKGDIPEGYSVSREKKERFSLILESASTNQTSMYLCASSLSRGNLGELFFGEGSRLTVL.

The chain links TRBV4-1 to TRBJ2-3; TRBD2 aligns across 7 bases. The V gene end was trimmed by 0 bases and the J gene end by 3 bases; junction bases not matched to a gene: 15. Germline CDR1 MGHRA, CDR2 YSYEKL. The CDR3 loop spans 19 amino acids. The CDR3, as DNA: TGCGCCAGCAGCCAAGAAAATGAACTCGGCGGGAGTTGGACAGATACGCAGTATTTT. Residues: CASSQENELGGSWTDTQYF.

The rearrangement joins TRBV30 to TRBJ2-1; 11 nucleotides line up with TRBD2. The V gene end was trimmed by 2 bases and the J gene end by 8 bases; junction bases not matched to a gene: 5. The CDR3 loop spans 14 amino acids. Germline CDR1 reads GTSNPN; CDR2 reads SVGIG (reference sequence). The CDR3 DNA follows: TGTGCCTGGAGTCTAGCGGGAGGAGGGTATGAGCAGTTCTTC. Translating it yields CAWSLAGGGYEQFF.

The chain uses TRBV23-1 and TRBJ1-2; 12 nucleotides line up with TRBD1. TRBV23-1 is an ORF, with its function uncertain. The V and J ends lost 0 bases and 9 bases, in that order; junction bases with no gene match: 8. The CDR3 extends over 16 amino acids. The DNA of the CDR3 is TGCGCCAGCAGTCAATCACAGGGACAGGGGGCTTCGTGCTACACCTTC. Translation: CASSQSQGQGASCYTF.

The gene calls are TRBV27 and TRBJ2-5; 12 bases agree with TRBD1. Trimming cost V 4 bases and J 4 bases; bases outside gene matches: 7. The CDR3 runs 16 residues. The germline V gene encodes CDR1 MNHEY and CDR2 SMNVEV (reference sequence). In DNA, the CDR3 is TGTGCCAGCAGTTCTAGCGGGACAGGGGGCGCAGAGACCCAGTACTTC. As protein: CASSSSGTGGAETQYF.

The chain has TRBV2 and TRBJ2-2; the D gene is possibly TRBD1 (6 bases). CDR3 length: 15 amino acids. The germline V and J ends were trimmed by 5 bases and 0 bases, with 10 bases remaining between them. CDR1 SNHLY and CDR2 FYNNEI come from the germline V gene. CDR3 in DNA: TGTGCCAGCAGTTACAGGGACCCGAACACCGGGGAGCTGTTTTTT. This encodes CASSYRDPNTGELFF.

This chain joins TRBV27 and TRBJ2-7; D might be TRBD2 (6 bases). Germline-derived CDR1 and CDR2 are MNHEY and SMNVEV (reference sequence). The germline V and J ends were trimmed by 3 bases and 6 bases, with 12 bases remaining between them. The CDR3 contains 13 residues. For the CDR3, the DNA is TGTGCCAGCAGTTTTGGCGGGGCGACCGAGCAGTACTTC. Translating gives CASSFGGATEQYF.

This chain connects TRBV6-5 to TRBJ1-5; 8 nucleotides agree with TRBD1. Trimming at V came to 5 bases and at J to 6 bases, leaving 3 bases not matched to a gene. Germline V lookup: CDR1 MNHEY, CDR2 SVGAGI. The CDR3 length is 13 residues. CDR3 region: CASSGQGGQPQHF. Written as DNA, the CDR3 is TGTGCCAGCAGTGGACAGGGAGGTCAGCCCCAGCATTTT.

CDR3 in amino acids: CASLGMEYQPQHF. Written as DNA, the CDR3 is TGTGCCAGCCTCGGGATGGAATATCAGCCCCAGCATTTT. V is TRBV28 and J is TRBJ1-5; D is unclear. The V gene's germline CDR1 is MDHEN and CDR2 SYDVKM. The CDR3 loop spans 13 amino acids. V was trimmed by 8 bases and J by 5 bases, leaving 13 bases between them.

The V call is TRBV5-4, the J call TRBJ2-1; 7 bases align to TRBD1. The length of the CDR3 is 13 residues. Germline values: CDR1 SGHNT, CDR2 YYREEE (reference sequence). The V and J ends lost 4 bases and 6 bases, in that order; junction bases with no gene match: 4. DNA of the CDR3: TGTGCCAGCAGCACCACAGGGGTCAATGAGCAGTTCTTC. This sequence encodes CASSTTGVNEQFF.

The rearrangement uses TRBV15 and TRBJ1-3, with D hard to call. The CDR3 sequence is 16 residues long. The ends were cut back, 4 bases at V and 0 bases at J, with 13 bases in the middle. The V gene's germline CDR1 is LNHNV and CDR2 YYDKDF (reference sequence). CDR3 loop: CATSTDSRASGNTIYF. CDR3 nucleotides: TGTGCCACCAGCACTGACTCCAGAGCCTCTGGAAACACCATATATTTT. The variable domain in full, completed from reference TRBV15 and TRBJ1-3, reads DAMVIQNPRYQVTQFGKPVTLSCSQTLNHNVMYWYQQKSSQAPKLLFHYYDKDFNNEADTPDNFQSRRPNTSFCFLDIRSPGLGDTAMYLCATSTDSRASGNTIYFGEGSWLTVV.

J is TRBJ1-4 and V is TRBV19; D gene unclear. Germline CDR1 and CDR2: LNHDA and SQIVND (reference sequence). Trimming stripped 7 bases from V and 8 bases from J, with 17 bases between. There are 14 residues in the CDR3. The CDR3 is CASTKEGREEKLFF. As DNA, the CDR3 is TGTGCCAGTACCAAGGAGGGTCGTGAAGAAAAACTGTTTTTT.

The gene calls are TRBV4-1 and TRBJ2-1, with TRBD2 identical over 7 bases. The junction had 12 bases not matched to a gene; V was cut back by 3 bases and J by 7 bases. CDR1 is MGHRA and CDR2 is YSYEKL in the germline V gene. The CDR3 covers 16 residues. The CDR3 region has the DNA TGCGCCAGCAGCCAGCCTACTAGCGCCAAGAAAAATGAGCAGTTCTTC. This encodes CASSQPTSAKKNEQFF.

Worth noting for this clone: The junction shows a germline mismatch at one end, possibly a read error. The chain links TRBV29-1 to TRBJ2-2; 12 bases match TRBD2. CDR1 and CDR2 from the germline V gene are SQVTM and ANQGSEA. This CDR3 comprises 18 residues. The CDR3 reads CSGTNGLAGGPSHRGAVF. In nucleotides, the CDR3 is TGCAGCGGCACGAACGGCCTAGCGGGAGGGCCGTCACACCGGGGAGCTGTTTTT.

This chain links TRBV28 with TRBJ2-1, with D maybe TRBD2 (5 bases). V shed 8 bases and J shed 9 bases, with 17 bases lying between them. The CDR3 is 13 residues long. The germline gives CDR1 MDHEN, CDR2 SYDVKM. The DNA of the CDR3 is TGTGCCAGCGGCTTCCAGAGAGGGTCTGAGCAGTTCTTC. Amino acids: CASGFQRGSEQFF.

The V and J genes are TRBV18 and TRBJ2-7, with no clear D. Trimming removed 4 bases from V and 7 bases from J, with 11 bases in between. CDR3 length: 12 amino acids. Germline CDR1 KGHSH, CDR2 LQKENI. In DNA form, the CDR3 reads TGTGCCAGCTCACGCCTCTCCGGTGAGCAGTACTTC. This encodes CASSRLSGEQYF.

This clone was found a few times. V and J are TRBV14 and TRBJ2-7, with 8 positions matching TRBD1. The V and J ends lost 1 base and 5 bases, in that order; junction bases with no gene match: 1. CDR3 length: 13 amino acids. Germline values: CDR1 SGHDN, CDR2 FVKESK. In nucleotides, the CDR3 is TGTGCCAGCAGCCAAGCAGGGGGCCACGAGCAGTACTTC. It translates to CASSQAGGHEQYF.

This chain uses TRBV18 with TRBJ2-7; the D gene is possibly TRBD2 (5 bases). Germline-derived CDR1 and CDR2 are KGHSH and LQKENI. The CDR3 consists of 14 residues. The ends were cut back, 0 bases at V and 2 bases at J, with 8 bases in the middle. The CDR3 reads CASSPPRAAYEQYF. The CDR3 coding sequence is TGTGCCAGCTCACCACCGAGGGCAGCCTACGAGCAGTACTTC.